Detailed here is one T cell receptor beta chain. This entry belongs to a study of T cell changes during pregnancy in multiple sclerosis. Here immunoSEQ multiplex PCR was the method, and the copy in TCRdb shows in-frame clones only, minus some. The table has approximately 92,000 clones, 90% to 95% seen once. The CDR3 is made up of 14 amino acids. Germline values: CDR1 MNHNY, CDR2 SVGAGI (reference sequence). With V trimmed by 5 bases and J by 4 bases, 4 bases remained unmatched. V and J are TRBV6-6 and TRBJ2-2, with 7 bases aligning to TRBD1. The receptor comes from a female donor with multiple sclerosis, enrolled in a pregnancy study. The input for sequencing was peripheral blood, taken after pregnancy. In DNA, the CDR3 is TGTGCCAGCAGTGGACAGGTTTCCACCGGGGAGCTGTTTTTT. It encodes CASSGQVSTGELFF.